This T cell receptor beta chain stems from a study of T cell repertoires in cytomegalovirus infection. Overall study findings and caveats: Within the response measured ex vivo, HLA-C-restricted CMV-specific TCR beta clonotypes were dominant.

Germline lookup yields CDR1 SGHVS and CDR2 FNYEAQ. The CDR3 sequence is 13 residues long. Details on this clonotype: Its antigen is unknown. It may be a read error: a sequence one base away is much more abundant.

TCRdb called the reads again in MiXCR, with one record for every CDR3 protein. Among some 920,000 distinct CDR3 sequences listed, under 40% were seen once. The source was cultured CD8+ T cells from PBMCs, collected from culture after CMV antigen stimulation. The chain employs TRBV7-6 and TRBJ2-1; maybe TRBD1 (6 bases). This clonotype was sampled from a human donor in good health (CMV status not recorded). Some clones in this sample may be carry-over from other donors' samples. The CDR3 spells CASNLARGDEQFF. CDR3 nucleotides: TGTGCCAGCAACTTAGCCAGGGGAGATGAGCAGTTCTTC.